The TCR beta chain described here comes from a study of T cell responses to AZD1222 COVID-19 vaccine. Using immunoSEQ multiplex PCR, the repertoire was profiled, and TCRdb retains in-frame clones only, with some absent. The sample includes tens of thousands of clones, roughly 90% of them seen just once. Germline trimming cut 3 bases from V and 4 bases from J; bases unmatched to any gene: 4. The CDR3 totals 14 residues. The germline CDR1 and CDR2 sequences are LGHNA and YNFKEQ. This receptor was identified in an adult who received the AZD1222 COVID-19 vaccine. The sample in question was peripheral blood, obtained 28 days after the second AZD1222 dose. This chain joins TRBV4-2 and TRBJ2-5; 8 bases match TRBD2. In DNA, the CDR3 is TGTGCCAGCAGCCAGCGGGGGGCTGGAGAGACCCAGTACTTC. Translation gives CASSQRGAGETQYF.